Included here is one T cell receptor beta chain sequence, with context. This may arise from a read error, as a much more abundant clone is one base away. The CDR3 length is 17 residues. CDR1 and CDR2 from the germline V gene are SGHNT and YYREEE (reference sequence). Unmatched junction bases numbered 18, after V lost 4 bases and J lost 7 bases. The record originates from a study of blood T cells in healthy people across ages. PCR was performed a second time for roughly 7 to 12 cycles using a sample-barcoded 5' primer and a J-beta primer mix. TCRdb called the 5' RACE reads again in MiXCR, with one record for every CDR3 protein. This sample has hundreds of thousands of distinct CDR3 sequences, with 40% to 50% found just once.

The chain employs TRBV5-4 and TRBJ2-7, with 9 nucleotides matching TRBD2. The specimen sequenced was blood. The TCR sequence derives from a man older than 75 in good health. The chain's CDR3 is CASSDISTSGYNNEQYF. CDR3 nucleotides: TGTGCCAGCAGCGATATTTCGACTAGCGGATATAACAATGAGCAGTACTTC. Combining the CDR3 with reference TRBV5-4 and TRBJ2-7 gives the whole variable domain ETGVTQSPTHLIKTRGQQVTLRCSSQSGHNTVSWYQQALGQGPQFIFQYYREEENGRGNFPPRFSGLQFPNYSSELNVNALELDDSALYLCASSDISTSGYNNEQYFGPGTRLTVT.